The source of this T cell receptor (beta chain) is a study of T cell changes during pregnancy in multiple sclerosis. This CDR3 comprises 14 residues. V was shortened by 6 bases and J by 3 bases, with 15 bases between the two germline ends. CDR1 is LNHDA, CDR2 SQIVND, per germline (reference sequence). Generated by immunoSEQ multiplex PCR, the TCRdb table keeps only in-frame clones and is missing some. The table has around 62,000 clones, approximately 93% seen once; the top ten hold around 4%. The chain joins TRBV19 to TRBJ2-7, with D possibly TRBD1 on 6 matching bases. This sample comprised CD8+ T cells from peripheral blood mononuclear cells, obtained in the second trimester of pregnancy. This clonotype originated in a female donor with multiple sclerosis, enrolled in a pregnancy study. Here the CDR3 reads CASRPWAGDYEQYF. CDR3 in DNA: TGTGCCAGTAGACCTTGGGCAGGGGACTACGAGCAGTACTTC.